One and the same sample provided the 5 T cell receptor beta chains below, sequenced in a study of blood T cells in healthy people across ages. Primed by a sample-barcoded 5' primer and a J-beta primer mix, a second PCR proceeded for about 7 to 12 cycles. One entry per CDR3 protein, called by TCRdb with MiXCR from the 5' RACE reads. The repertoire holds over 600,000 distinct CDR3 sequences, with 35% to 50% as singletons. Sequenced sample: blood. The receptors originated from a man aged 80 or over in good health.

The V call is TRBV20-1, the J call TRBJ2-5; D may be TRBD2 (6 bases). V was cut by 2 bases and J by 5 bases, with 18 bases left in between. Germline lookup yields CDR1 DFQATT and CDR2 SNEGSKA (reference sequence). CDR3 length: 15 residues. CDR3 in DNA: TGCAGTGCTAGACGCACCGGGCTACGGGAGGAGACCCAGTACTTC. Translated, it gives CSARRTGLREETQYF.

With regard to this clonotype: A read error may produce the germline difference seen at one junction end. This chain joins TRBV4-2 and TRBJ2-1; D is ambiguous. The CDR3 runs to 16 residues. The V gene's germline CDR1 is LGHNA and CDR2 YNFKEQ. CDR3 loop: CVSSQDWEAWRNEQFF. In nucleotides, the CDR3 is TGTGTCAGCAGCCAAGACTGGGAAGCCTGGCGCAATGAGCAGTTCTTC.

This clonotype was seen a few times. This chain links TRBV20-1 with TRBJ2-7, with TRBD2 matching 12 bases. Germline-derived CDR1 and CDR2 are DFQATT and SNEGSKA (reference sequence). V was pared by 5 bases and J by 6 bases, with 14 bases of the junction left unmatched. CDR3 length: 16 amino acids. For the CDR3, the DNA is TGCAGTGCTTCCGGGACTAGCGGGTTAAGTTCGGGCGAGCAGTACTTC. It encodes CSASGTSGLSSGEQYF.

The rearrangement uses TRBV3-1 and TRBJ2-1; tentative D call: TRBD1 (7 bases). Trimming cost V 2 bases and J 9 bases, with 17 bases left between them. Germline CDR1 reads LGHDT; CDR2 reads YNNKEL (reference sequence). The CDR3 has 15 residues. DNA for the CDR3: TGTGCCAGCAGCCAAATGCCTGCCCAGGGGGGTGAGCAGTTCTTC. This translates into CASSQMPAQGGEQFF.

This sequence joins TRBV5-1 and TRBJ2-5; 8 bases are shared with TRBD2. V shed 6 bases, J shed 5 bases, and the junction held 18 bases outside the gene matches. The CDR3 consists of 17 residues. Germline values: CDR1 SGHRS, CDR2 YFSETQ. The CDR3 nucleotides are TGCGCCAGCAACCTCTTGGGACTAGTGGGAGTAGGGGAGACCCAGTACTTC. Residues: CASNLLGLVGVGETQYF.